This T cell receptor beta chain stems from a study of tumor-infiltrating lymphocytes in primary liver carcinoma. Study findings and constraints: Compared with blood, tumor repertoires held significantly more in their top 250 clones.

It was unsorted whole blood that yielded blood RNA, and germline DNA was also extracted. In regard to this clonotype: The antigen remains unidentified.

The CDR3 runs to 15 residues. V lost 4 bases and J lost 5, with 17 bases in between. CDR1 is LGHNA and CDR2 is YNFKEQ in the germline V gene. Using a constant-region primer together with ProtoScript II reverse transcriptase, TCR beta cDNA was made from approximately 0.55 ug of total RNA. It was through three nested multiplex PCR rounds of slightly modified ARM-PCR that TCR beta libraries arose. With TRBV1-TRBV30 forward primers and a C-beta reverse primer, the first two PCR rounds were run for around 11 cycles each. TCRdb processed the multiplex PCR reads anew with MiXCR; each CDR3 protein has one entry. This table has about 350,000 distinct CDR3 sequences, about 61% appearing once.

This receptor was obtained from a middle-aged man with primary liver carcinoma and hepatitis B virus infection. Sequences were obtained from peripheral blood. The rearrangement joins TRBV4-2 to TRBJ1-1, with D possibly being TRBD1 (6 bases). Written as DNA, the CDR3 is TGTGCCAGCAGCCGGGCCCGAGGGGGATGGACTGAAGCTTTCTTT. This codes for CASSRARGGWTEAFF.